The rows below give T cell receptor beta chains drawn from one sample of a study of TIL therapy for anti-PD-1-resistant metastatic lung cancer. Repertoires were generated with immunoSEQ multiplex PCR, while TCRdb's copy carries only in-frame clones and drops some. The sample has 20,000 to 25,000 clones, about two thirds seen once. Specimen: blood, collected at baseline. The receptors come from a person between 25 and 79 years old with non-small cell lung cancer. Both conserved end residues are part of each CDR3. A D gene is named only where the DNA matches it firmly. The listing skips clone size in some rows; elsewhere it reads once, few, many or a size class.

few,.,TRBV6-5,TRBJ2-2,CASAGQLLNTGELFF,TGTGCCAGTGCGGGGCAGCTCCTTAACACCGGGGAGCTGTTTTTT
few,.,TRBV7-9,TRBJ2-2,CASSSEWAGELFF,TGTGCCAGCAGCTCAGAGTGGGCCGGGGAGCTGTTTTTT
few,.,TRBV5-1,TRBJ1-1,CASSPLTGENTEAFF,TGCGCCAGCAGCCCCCTGACAGGAGAGAACACTGAAGCTTTCTTT
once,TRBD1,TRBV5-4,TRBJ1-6,CASSARDRANSPLHF,TGTGCCAGCAGCGCTCGGGACAGGGCTAATTCACCCCTCCACTTT
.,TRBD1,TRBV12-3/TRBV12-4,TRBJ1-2,CASSPQGLYGYTF,TGTGCCAGCTCCCCACAGGGGCTCTATGGCTACACCTTC
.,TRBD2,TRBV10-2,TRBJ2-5,CASGPAGAVQETQYF,TGCGCCAGTGGCCCAGCGGGAGCCGTCCAAGAGACCCAGTACTTC
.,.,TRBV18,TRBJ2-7,CASSPPGGYEQYF,TGTGCCAGCTCACCACCGGGGGGCTACGAGCAGTACTTC
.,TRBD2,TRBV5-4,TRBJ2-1,CASSLGREGDEQFF,TGTGCCAGCAGCTTAGGGCGGGAGGGCGATGAGCAGTTCTTC
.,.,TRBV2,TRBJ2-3,CASSEGPTGTQYF,TGTGCCAGCAGCGAGGGACCCACCGGGACGCAGTATTTT
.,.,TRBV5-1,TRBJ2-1,CASSSQGGSYNEQFF,TGCGCCAGCAGCTCCCAGGGGGGCTCCTACAATGAGCAGTTCTTC
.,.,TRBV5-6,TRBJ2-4,CASSPIRGRGENIQYF,TGTGCCAGCAGCCCGATCCGCGGCAGGGGCGAAAACATTCAGTACTTC
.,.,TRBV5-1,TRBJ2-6,CASSGGSGSGANVLTF,TGCGCCAGCAGCGGGGGATCGGGGTCTGGGGCCAACGTCCTGACTTTC
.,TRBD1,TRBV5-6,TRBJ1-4,CASSTTGATNEKLFF,TGTGCCAGCAGCACGACAGGGGCAACTAATGAAAAACTGTTTTTT
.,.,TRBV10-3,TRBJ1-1,CAIRPGVMNTEAFF,TGTGCCATCAGACCCGGGGTCATGAACACTGAAGCTTTCTTT
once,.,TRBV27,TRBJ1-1,CASSLSRGLNTEAFF,TGTGCCAGCAGTTTATCACGGGGGTTGAACACTGAAGCTTTCTTT
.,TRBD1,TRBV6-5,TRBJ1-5,CASSYGPGTGDQPQHF,TGTGCCAGCAGTTACGGGCCAGGGACAGGGGACCAGCCCCAGCATTTT
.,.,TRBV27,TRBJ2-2,CASRQTGQPTGELFF,TGTGCCAGCAGGCAAACCGGCCAGCCAACCGGGGAGCTGTTTTTT
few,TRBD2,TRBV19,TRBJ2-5,CASSMVSGGVQETQYF,TGTGCCAGTAGTATGGTCAGCGGGGGGGTACAAGAGACCCAGTACTTC
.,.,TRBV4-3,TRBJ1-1,CASSQDREWDTEAFF,TGCGCCAGCAGCCAAGATCGGGAATGGGACACTGAAGCTTTCTTT